A selection of T cell receptor beta chains follows, all from one sample in a study of T cell repertoires in cytomegalovirus infection. TCRdb fed the reads into MiXCR, producing one record per CDR3 protein. The profile shows some 350,000 distinct CDR3 sequences, about 34% of them singletons. The antigens for these receptors are not known. The starting material was cultured PBMCs, obtained from culture after CMV antigen stimulation. These receptors were collected from a human donor in good health (CMV status not recorded). Some clones in this sample may be carry-over from other donors' samples. Each CDR3 is given with its conserved first and last residue. The D gene is left open where the match is weak. Not every row has a clone size; where given, it reads once, few, many or a size class.

j_call v_call d_call cdr3_length clone_size cdr3_aa cdr3_nt
TRBJ2-5 TRBV7-9 - 11 - CASTNLETQYF TGTGCCAGCACGAACTTAGAGACCCAGTACTTC
TRBJ1-1 TRBV7-2 - 12 - CASSPPYRGAFF TGTGCCAGCAGCCCCCCGTATAGAGGGGCTTTCTTT
TRBJ2-3 TRBV7-9 TRBD2 19 - CASSPPSRTSGLYTDTQYF TGTGCCAGCAGCCCACCCTCCCGTACTAGCGGACTATACACAGATACGCAGTATTTT
TRBJ2-5 TRBV28 - 14 - CASGYQGGVETQYF TGTGCCAGCGGATATCAGGGGGGTGTAGAGACCCAGTACTTC
TRBJ2-2 TRBV7-2 - 17 - CASSSYHRQAGTGELFF TGTGCCAGCAGCTCCTATCACAGACAGGCAGGCACCGGGGAGCTGTTTTTT
TRBJ1-3 TRBV11-2 - 15 few CASSAVQGCGNTIYF TGTGCCAGCAGCGCGGTTCAGGGGTGTGGAAACACCATATATTTT
TRBJ2-1 TRBV6-1 TRBD2 16 many CASRTRTSGTYNEQFF TGTGCCAGCAGAACAAGGACTAGCGGGACTTACAATGAGCAGTTCTTC
TRBJ2-7 TRBV6-8 - 14 few CASSYGPGGNEQYF TGTGCCAGCAGTTACGGCCCGGGGGGCAACGAGCAGTACTTC
TRBJ2-5 TRBV12-3/TRBV12-4 - 14 many CASSPRANQETQYF TGTGCCAGCAGTCCCCGGGCAAACCAAGAGACCCAGTACTTC
TRBJ1-1 TRBV7-2 - 17 many CASSPRGGGWANTEAFF TGTGCCAGCAGCCCCAGGGGCGGTGGATGGGCGAACACTGAAGCTTTCTTT
TRBJ1-5 TRBV7-8 - 14 few CASSLSEGSQPQHF TGTGCCAGCAGCTTATCGGAAGGTAGTCAGCCCCAGCATTTT
TRBJ2-7 TRBV7-2 TRBD2 15 - CASSLAGGPGYEQYF TGTGCCAGCAGCTTGGCGGGAGGGCCGGGGTACGAGCAGTACTTC
TRBJ2-3 TRBV7-2 - 14 - CASSLSPVPDTQYF TGTGCCAGCAGCTTATCTCCGGTCCCAGATACGCAGTATTTT
TRBJ1-5 TRBV6-2/TRBV6-3 - 17 - CASTQDSRRSGNQPQHF TGTGCCAGCACCCAGGACAGTCGTAGGTCCGGCAATCAGCCCCAGCATTTT
TRBJ1-1 TRBV7-9 - 15 - CASSSQMSLNTEAFF TGTGCCAGCAGCTCACAGATGAGTTTGAACACTGAAGCTTTCTTT
TRBJ2-7 TRBV12-3/TRBV12-4 TRBD1 14 few CASSIRQGVYEQYF TGTGCCAGCAGTATAAGACAGGGGGTCTACGAGCAGTACTTC